This T cell receptor beta chain was identified during a study of response to subunit inactivated influenza vaccine. This clonotype was counted a few times. The CDR3 spans 15 residues. Germline CDR1 is MDHEN and CDR2 is SYDVKM. V was cut by 1 base and J by 2 bases, with 9 bases left in between. A single record per CDR3 protein comes from TCRdb applying MiXCR to the RT-PCR reads. The table records 500,000 to 550,000 distinct CDR3 sequences, around 25% of them present only once. This sample was shared with a second study, whose subject was T cells expressing NK-cell markers. That report notes: In generating TCR beta cDNA, 5'RACE template switching with UMIs was used. It remained uncertain whether the expanded NKG2C+ T cell clones were specific for HCMV antigens.

This sequence joins TRBV28 and TRBJ1-5; weak D call: TRBD1 (5 bases). The receptor's source is a man aged 50 to 59 who received an inactivated influenza vaccine. The sequencing here drew on CD4+ T cells sorted from PBMCs, taken 11 to 12 days after vaccination. CDR3 nucleotide sequence: TGTGCCAGCAGTTTATCGGGGACGCGCAATCAGCCCCAGCATTTT. It encodes CASSLSGTRNQPQHF.